The clone carrying this T cell receptor (beta chain) came up many times. V dropped 5 bases and J dropped 9 bases, with 18 bases sitting between them. The germline gives CDR1 SGHVS, CDR2 FNYEAQ. This CDR3 has 14 residues. The data belong to a study of early T cells in non-severe SARS-CoV-2 infection. Separate cDNA molecules each had unique molecular identifiers attached to them. One entry per CDR3 protein, called by TCRdb with MiXCR from the 5' RACE reads. The table includes around 77,000 distinct CDR3 sequences, 12% detected once. Here the sequenced sample was whole blood, taken at baseline. This sequence was found in an adult who was a healthcare worker with PCR-confirmed SARS-CoV-2 infection or an uninfected control (not recorded which). The donor label of this sample is uncertain. This chain connects TRBV7-6 to TRBJ2-3; either TRBD1 or TRBD2 may fit D (6 bases each). This CDR3 is CASSRGTPLQTQYF. DNA for the CDR3: TGTGCCAGCAGCAGGGGGACTCCACTTCAGACGCAGTATTTT.